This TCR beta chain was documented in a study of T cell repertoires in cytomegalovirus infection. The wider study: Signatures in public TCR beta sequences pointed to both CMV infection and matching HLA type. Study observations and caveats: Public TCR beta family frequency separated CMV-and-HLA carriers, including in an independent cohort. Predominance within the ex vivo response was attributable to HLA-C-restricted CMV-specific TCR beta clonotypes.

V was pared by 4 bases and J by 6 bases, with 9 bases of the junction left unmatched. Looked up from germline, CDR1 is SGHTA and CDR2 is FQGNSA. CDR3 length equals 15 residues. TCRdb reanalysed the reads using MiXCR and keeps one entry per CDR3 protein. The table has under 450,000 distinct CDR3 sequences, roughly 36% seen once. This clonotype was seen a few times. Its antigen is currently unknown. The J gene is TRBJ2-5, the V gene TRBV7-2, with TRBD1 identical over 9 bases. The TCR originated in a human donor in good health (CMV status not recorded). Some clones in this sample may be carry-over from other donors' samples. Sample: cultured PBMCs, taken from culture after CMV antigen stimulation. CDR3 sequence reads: CASSSVTGGAKTQYF. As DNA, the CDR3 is TGTGCCAGCAGCTCCGTCACAGGGGGCGCGAAGACCCAGTACTTC.